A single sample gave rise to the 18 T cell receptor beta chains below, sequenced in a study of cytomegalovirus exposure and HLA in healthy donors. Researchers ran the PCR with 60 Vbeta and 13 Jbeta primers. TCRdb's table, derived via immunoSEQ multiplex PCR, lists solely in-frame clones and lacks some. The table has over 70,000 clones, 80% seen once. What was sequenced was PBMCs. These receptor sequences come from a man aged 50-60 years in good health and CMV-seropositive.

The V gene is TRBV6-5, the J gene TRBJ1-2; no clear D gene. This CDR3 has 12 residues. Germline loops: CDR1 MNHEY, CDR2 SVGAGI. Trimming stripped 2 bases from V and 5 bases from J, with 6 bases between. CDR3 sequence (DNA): TGTGCCAGCAGTTACGATCAGTATGGCTACACCTTC. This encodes CASSYDQYGYTF.

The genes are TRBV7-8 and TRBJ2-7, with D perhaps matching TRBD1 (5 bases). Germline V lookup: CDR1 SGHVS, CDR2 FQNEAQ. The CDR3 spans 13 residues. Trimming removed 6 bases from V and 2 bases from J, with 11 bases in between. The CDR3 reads CASRHETAYEQYF. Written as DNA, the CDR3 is TGTGCCAGCAGGCATGAGACAGCCTACGAGCAGTACTTC.

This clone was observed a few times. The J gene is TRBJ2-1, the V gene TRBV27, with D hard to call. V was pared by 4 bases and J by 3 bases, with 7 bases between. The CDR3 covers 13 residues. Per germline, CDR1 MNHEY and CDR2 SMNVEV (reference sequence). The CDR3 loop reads CASSSRIYNEQFF. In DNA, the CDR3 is TGTGCCAGCAGTTCCCGTATCTACAATGAGCAGTTCTTC.

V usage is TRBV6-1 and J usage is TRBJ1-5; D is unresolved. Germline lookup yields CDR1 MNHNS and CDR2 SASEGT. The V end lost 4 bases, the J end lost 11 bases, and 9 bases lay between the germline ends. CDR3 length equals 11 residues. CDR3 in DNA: TGTGCCAGCAGTGCTGGGCTGACCCAGCATTTT. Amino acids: CASSAGLTQHF.

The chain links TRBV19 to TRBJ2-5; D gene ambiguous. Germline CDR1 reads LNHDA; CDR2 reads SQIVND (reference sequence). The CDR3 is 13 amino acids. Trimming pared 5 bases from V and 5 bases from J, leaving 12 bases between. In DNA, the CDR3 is TGTGCCAGTAGTTTACTACGCTGGGAGACCCAGTACTTC. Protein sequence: CASSLLRWETQYF.

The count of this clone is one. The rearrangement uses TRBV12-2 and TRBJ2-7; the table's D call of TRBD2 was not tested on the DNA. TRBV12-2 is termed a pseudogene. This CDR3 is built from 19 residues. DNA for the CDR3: TGTGCAAGTCGCTTAGCGGAGAGGCTAGCGGGAGGCCAAGACTACGAGCAGTACTTC. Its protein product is CASRLAERLAGGQDYEQYF.

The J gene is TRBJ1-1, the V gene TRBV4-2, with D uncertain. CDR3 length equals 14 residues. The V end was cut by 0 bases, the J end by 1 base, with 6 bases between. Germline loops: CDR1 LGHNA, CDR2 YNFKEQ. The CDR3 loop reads CASSQDRSNTEAFF. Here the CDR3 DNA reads TGTGCCAGCAGCCAAGATCGGTCGAACACTGAAGCTTTCTTT.

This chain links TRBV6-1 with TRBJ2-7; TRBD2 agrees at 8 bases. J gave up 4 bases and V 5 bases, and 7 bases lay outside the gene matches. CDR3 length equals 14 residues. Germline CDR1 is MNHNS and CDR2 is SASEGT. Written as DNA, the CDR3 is TGTGCCAGCAGTAGGAGCGGGAGTCTGTACGAGCAGTACTTC. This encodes CASSRSGSLYEQYF.

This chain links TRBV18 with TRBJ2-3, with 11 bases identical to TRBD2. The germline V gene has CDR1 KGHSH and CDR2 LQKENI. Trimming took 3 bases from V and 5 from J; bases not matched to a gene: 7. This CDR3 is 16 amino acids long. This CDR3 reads CASSPGFSGRGDTQYF. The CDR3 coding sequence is TGTGCCAGCTCACCCGGATTTAGCGGGAGGGGAGATACGCAGTATTTT. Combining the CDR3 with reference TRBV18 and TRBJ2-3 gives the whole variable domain NAGVMQNPRHLVRRRGQEARLRCSPMKGHSHVYWYRQLPEEGLKFMVYLQKENIIDESGMPKERFSAEFPKEGPSILRIQQVVRGDSAAYFCASSPGFSGRGDTQYFGPGTRLTVL.

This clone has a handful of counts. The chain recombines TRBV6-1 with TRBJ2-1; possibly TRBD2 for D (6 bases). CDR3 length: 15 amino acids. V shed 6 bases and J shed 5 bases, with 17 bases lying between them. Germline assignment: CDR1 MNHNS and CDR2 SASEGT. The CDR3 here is CASRSGTWTHNEQFF. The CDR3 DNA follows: TGTGCCAGCAGATCCGGGACTTGGACTCACAATGAGCAGTTCTTC.

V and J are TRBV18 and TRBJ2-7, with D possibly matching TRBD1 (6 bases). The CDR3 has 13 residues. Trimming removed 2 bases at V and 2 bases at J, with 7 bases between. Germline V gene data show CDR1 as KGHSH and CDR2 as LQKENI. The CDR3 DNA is TGTGCCAGCTCACCAGGGGGCCCCTACGAGCAGTACTTC. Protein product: CASSPGGPYEQYF.

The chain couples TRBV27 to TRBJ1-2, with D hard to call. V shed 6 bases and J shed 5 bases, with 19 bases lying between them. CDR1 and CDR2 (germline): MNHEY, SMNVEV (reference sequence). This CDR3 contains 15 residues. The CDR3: CASSSLQNLAYGYTF. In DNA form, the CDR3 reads TGTGCCAGCAGCTCGCTACAGAACCTCGCTTATGGCTACACCTTC.

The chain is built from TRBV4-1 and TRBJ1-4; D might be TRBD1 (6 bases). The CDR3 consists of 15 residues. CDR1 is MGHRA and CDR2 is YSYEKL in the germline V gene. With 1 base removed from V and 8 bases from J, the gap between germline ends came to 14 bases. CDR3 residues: CASSQGGGAGEKLFF. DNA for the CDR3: TGCGCCAGCAGCCAAGGAGGGGGGGCGGGGGAAAAACTGTTTTTT.

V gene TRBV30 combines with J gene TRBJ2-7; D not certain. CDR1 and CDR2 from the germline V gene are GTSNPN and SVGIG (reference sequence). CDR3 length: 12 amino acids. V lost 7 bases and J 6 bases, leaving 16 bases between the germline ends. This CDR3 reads CASDLTATEQYF. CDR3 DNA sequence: TGTGCCTCCGACCTGACTGCGACCGAGCAGTACTTC.

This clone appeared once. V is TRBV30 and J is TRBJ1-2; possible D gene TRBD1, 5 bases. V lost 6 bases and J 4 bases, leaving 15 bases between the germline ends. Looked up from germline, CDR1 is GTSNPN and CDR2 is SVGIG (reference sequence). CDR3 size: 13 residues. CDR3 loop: CACPPGGTYGYTF. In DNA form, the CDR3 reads TGTGCCTGCCCCCCCGGGGGTACCTATGGCTACACCTTC.

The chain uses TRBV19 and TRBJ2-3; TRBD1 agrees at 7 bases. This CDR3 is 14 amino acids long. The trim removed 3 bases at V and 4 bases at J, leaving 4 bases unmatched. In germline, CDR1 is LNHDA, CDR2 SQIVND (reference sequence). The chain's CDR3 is CASSMNRGPDTQYF. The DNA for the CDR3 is TGTGCCAGTAGTATGAACAGGGGCCCAGATACGCAGTATTTT.

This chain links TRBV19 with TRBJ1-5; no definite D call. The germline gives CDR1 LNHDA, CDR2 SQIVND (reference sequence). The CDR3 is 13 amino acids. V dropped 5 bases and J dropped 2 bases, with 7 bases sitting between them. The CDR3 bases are TGTGCCAGTAGTTACAGTGGCAATCAGCCCCAGCATTTT. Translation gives CASSYSGNQPQHF.

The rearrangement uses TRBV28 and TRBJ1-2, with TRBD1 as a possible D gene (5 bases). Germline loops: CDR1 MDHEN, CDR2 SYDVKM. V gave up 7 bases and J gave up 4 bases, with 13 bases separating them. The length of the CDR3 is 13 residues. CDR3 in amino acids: CASNQGHRYGYTF. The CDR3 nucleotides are TGTGCCAGCAATCAAGGACATCGCTATGGCTACACCTTC.